This T cell receptor beta chain was sequenced during a study of shared clonotypes between healthy human individuals. Data came from immunoSEQ multiplex PCR; TCRdb stores just in-frame clones and leaves some out. The table shows a few million clones, with 90% to 95% occurring only once. The CDR3 is made up of 17 amino acids. Looked up from germline, CDR1 is MGHRA and CDR2 is YSYEKL. Trimming stripped 0 bases from V and 0 bases from J, with 12 bases between. V usage is TRBV4-1 and J usage is TRBJ1-3; D unresolved. The TCR sequence derives from a man aged 18 to 29 in good health. The sequenced sample consisted of naive CD4+ T cells sorted from blood. Noted subset: CD45RA+ positively selected. CDR3: CASSQDLWLLSGNTIYF. CDR3 bases: TGCGCCAGCAGCCAAGATCTGTGGCTGCTCTCTGGAAACACCATATATTTT.